Sequencing of this T cell receptor (beta chain) was carried out in a study of a mutant IDH1 vaccine in newly diagnosed glioma. Across the study: Patients were started on vaccination 4-6 weeks after radiotherapy alone, or with temozolomide cycles. Therapy received beforehand was radiotherapy, temozolomide, or both, with most patients given both.

Remarks on this clone: The antigen is unknown.

Time point of the sample: week 11, during vaccination. Vaccination used 300 ug of mutant IDH1 20-mer peptide per dose, with topical imiquimod. Assay used: immunoSEQ multiplex PCR; TCRdb lists only in-frame clones, some missing. The sample lists about 62,000 clones, roughly 90% occurring once. The CDR3 has 12 amino acids. CDR1 and CDR2 from the germline V gene are SGDLS and YYNGEE. The V end was cut by 3 bases, the J end by 6 bases, with 7 bases between. This sample comprised PBMCs, obtained from a glioma patient whose treatment included an IDH1 peptide vaccine. This rearrangement joins TRBV9 to TRBJ2-1; D remains ambiguous. The TCR was taken from a man aged 40-55 years with glioma. CDR3 loop: CASSGASNEQFF. The CDR3, as DNA: TGTGCCAGCAGCGGGGCTAGCAATGAGCAGTTCTTC.